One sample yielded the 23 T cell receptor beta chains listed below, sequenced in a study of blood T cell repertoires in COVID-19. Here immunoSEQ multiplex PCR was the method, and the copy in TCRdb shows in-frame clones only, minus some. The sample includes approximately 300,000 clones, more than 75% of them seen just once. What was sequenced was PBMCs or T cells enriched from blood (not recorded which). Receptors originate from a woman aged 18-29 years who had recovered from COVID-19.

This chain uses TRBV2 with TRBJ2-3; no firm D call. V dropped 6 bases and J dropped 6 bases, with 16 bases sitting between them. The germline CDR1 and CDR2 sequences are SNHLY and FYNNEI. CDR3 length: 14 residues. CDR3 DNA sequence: TGTGCCAGCAGCGAGGTTCGAGTTGAGGATACGCAGTATTTT. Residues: CASSEVRVEDTQYF.

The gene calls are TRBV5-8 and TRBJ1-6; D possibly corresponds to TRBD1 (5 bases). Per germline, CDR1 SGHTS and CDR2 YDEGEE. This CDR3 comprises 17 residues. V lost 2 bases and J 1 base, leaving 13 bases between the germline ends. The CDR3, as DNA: TGTGCCAGCAGCTTCGGGCAGGGCCCATCCTATAATTCACCCCTCCACTTT. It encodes CASSFGQGPSYNSPLHF. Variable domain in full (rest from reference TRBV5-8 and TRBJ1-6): EAGVTQSPTHLIKTRGQQATLRCSPISGHTSVYWYQQALGLGLQFLLWYDEGEERNRGNFPPRFSGRQFPNYSSELNVNALELEDSALYLCASSFGQGPSYNSPLHFGNGTRLTVT.

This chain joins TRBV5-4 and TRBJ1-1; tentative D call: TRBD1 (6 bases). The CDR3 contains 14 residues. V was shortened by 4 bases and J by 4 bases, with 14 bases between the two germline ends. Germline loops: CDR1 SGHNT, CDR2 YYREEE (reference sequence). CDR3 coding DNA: TGTGCCAGCAGCAGCAAACAGGGTGGCACTGAAGCTTTCTTT. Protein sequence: CASSSKQGGTEAFF.

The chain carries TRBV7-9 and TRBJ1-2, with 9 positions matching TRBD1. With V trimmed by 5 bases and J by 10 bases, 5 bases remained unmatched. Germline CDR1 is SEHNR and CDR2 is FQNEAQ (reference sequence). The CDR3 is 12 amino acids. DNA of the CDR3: TGTGCCAGCAGCACCCGGACAGGGGTCTACACCTTC. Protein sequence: CASSTRTGVYTF.

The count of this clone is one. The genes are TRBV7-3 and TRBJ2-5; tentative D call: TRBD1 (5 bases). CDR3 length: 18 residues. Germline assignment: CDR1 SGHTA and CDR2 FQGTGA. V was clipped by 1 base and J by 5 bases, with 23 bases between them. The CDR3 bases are TGTGCCAGCAGCTTAATTAGAACCTGGACACAATTCGCGGAGACCCAGTACTTC. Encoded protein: CASSLIRTWTQFAETQYF.

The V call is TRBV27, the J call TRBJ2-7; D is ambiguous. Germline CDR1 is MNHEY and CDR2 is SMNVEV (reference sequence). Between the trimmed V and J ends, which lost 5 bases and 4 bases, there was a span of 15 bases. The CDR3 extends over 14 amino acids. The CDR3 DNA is TGTGCCAGCAGTCTAAACCTTGCTGTTTACGAGCAGTACTTC. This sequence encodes CASSLNLAVYEQYF.

CDR3 in amino acids: CASGLGRGANYGYTF. The CDR3 DNA follows: TGTGCTAGTGGCCTTGGCAGGGGAGCTAACTATGGCTACACCTTC. The rearrangement uses TRBV12-5 and TRBJ1-2; maybe TRBD1 (6 bases). This CDR3 is built from 15 residues. Germline V gene sequence: CDR1 LGHNT, CDR2 FRNRAP. Trimming removed 6 bases at V and 0 bases at J, with 14 bases between.

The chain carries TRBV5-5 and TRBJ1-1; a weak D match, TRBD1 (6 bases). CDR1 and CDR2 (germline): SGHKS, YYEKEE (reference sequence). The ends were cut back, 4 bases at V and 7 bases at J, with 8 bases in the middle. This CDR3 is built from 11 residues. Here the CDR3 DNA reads TGTGCCAGCAGCGGACAGCTTGAAGCTTTCTTT. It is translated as CASSGQLEAFF. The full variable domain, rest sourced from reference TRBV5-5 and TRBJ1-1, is DAGVTQSPTHLIKTRGQQVTLRCSPISGHKSVSWYQQVLGQGPQFIFQYYEKEERGRGNFPDRFSARQFPNYSSELNVNALLLGDSALYLCASSGQLEAFFGQGTRLTVV.

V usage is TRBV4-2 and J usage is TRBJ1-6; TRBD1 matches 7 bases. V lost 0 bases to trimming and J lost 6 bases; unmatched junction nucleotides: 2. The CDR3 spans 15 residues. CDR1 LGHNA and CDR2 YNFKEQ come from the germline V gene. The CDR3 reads CASSQEQGGNSPLHF. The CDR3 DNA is TGTGCCAGCAGCCAAGAGCAGGGGGGTAATTCACCCCTCCACTTT.

The CDR3 here is CATSEASGGDGYTF. In nucleotides, the CDR3 is TGTGCCACCAGTGAAGCCTCGGGCGGGGATGGCTACACCTTC. This chain joins TRBV24-1 and TRBJ1-2; no clear D gene. In germline, CDR1 is KGHDR, CDR2 SFDVKD. V gave up 4 bases and J gave up 6 bases, with 14 bases separating them. The CDR3 covers 14 residues.

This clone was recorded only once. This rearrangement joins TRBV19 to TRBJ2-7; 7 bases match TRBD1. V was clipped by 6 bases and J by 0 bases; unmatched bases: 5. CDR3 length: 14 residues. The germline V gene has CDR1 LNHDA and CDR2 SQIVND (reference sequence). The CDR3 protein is CASREEGASYEQYF. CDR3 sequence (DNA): TGTGCCAGTAGAGAAGAGGGGGCCTCCTACGAGCAGTACTTC.

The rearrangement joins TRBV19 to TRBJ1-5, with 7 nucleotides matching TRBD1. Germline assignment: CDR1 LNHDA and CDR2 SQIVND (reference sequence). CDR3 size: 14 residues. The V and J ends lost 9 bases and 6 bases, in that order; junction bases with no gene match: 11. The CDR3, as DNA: TGTGCCAGCGGCAGAAGGGGGCAGGTTCAGCCCCAGCATTTT. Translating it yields CASGRRGQVQPQHF.

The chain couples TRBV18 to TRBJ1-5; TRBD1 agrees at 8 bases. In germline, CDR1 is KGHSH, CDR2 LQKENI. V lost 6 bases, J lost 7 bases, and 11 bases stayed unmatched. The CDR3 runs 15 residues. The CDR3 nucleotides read TGTGCCAGCTCGCTCGAAGGACAGGGACAACAGCCCCAGCATTTT. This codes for CASSLEGQGQQPQHF.

CDR3 sequence: CASGKTGEFDEKLFF. Written as DNA, the CDR3 is TGCGCCAGCGGCAAGACAGGGGAGTTTGATGAAAAACTGTTTTTT. The chain joins TRBV5-1 to TRBJ1-4; TRBD1 agrees at 8 bases. Germline loops: CDR1 SGHRS, CDR2 YFSETQ. The ends lost 7 bases at V and 6 bases at J; junction bases unmatched: 11. The CDR3 contains 15 residues.

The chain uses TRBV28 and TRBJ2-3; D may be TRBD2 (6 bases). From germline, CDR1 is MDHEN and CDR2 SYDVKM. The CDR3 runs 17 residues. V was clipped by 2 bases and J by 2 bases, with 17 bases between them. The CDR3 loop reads CASSLKRSGLFTDTQYF. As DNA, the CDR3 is TGTGCCAGCAGTTTAAAGCGAAGCGGGTTATTCACAGATACGCAGTATTTT. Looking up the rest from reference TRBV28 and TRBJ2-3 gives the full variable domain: DVKVTQSSRYLVKRTGEKVFLECVQDMDHENMFWYRQDPGLGLRLIYFSYDVKMKEKGDIPEGYSVSREKKERFSLILESASTNQTSMYLCASSLKRSGLFTDTQYFGPGTRLTVL.

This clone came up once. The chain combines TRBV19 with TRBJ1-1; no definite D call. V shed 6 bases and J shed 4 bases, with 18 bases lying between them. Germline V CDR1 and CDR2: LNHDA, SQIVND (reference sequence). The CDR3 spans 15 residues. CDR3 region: CASRPLTEGSTEAFF. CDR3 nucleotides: TGTGCCAGTAGGCCACTAACCGAAGGTAGCACTGAAGCTTTCTTT. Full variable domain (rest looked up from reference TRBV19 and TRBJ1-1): DGGITQSPKYLFRKEGQNVTLSCEQNLNHDAMYWYRQDPGQGLRLIYYSQIVNDFQKGDIAEGYSVSREKKESFPLTVTSAQKNPTAFYLCASRPLTEGSTEAFFGQGTRLTVV.

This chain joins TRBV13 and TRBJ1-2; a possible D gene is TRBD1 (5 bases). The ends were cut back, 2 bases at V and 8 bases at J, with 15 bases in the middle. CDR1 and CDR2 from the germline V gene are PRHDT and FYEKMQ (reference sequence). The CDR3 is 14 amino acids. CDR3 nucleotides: TGTGCCAGCAGCTTACAGGGCGGAGGGCGAGGCTACACCTTC. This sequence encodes CASSLQGGGRGYTF.

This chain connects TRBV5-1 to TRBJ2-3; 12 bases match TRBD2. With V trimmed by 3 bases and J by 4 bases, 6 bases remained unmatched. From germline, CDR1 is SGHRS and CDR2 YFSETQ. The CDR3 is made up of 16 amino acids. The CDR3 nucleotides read TGCGCCAGCAGCTCCGCGACTAGCGGGAGTCCAGATACGCAGTATTTT. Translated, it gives CASSSATSGSPDTQYF.

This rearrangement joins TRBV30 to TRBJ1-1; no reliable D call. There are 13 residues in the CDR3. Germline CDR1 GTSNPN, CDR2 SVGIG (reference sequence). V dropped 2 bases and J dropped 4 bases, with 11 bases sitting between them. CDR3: CAWSLMGVTEAFF. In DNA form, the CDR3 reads TGTGCCTGGAGTCTGATGGGAGTCACTGAAGCTTTCTTT.

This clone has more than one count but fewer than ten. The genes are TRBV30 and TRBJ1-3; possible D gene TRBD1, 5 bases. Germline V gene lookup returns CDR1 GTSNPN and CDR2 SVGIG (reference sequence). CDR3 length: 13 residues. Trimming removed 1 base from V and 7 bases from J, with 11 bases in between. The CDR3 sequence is CAWSGPGRNTIYF. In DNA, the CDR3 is TGTGCCTGGAGTGGGCCAGGGAGGAACACCATATATTTT.

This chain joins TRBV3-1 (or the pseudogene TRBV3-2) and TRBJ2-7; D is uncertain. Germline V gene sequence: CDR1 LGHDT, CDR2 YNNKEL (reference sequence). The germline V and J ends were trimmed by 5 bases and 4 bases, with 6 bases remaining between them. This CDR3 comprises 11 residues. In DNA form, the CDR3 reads TGTGCCAGCAGCACTCAATACGAGCAGTACTTC. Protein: CASSTQYEQYF.

CDR3 DNA: TGTGCCAGCAGCACGGACAGTGCGACCTACGAGCAGTACTTC. Translated, it gives CASSTDSATYEQYF. The chain links TRBV7-9 to TRBJ2-7, with a tentative D call TRBD1 (6 bases). Per the germline V gene, CDR1 is SEHNR and CDR2 is FQNEAQ (reference sequence). The V end lost 5 bases, the J end lost 2 bases, and 13 bases lay between the germline ends. The length of the CDR3 is 14 residues.

The CDR3 bases are TGTGCCAGCAGCTCCACACTCGGGACTGAAGCTTTCTTT. This sequence encodes CASSSTLGTEAFF. The V gene is TRBV7-9, the J gene TRBJ1-1; D not resolved. The CDR3 sequence is 13 residues long. Germline CDR1 reads SEHNR; CDR2 reads FQNEAQ (reference sequence). The ends were cut back, 4 bases at V and 5 bases at J, with 11 bases in the middle.